This T cell receptor (beta chain) derives from a study of CD8+ T cells in alopecia areata. It was cDNA, reverse transcribed from extracted RNA, that served as the sequencing template. Generated by immunoSEQ multiplex PCR, the TCRdb table keeps only in-frame clones and is missing some. Found here are tens of thousands of clones, around 44% of them singletons; the top ten hold roughly 47%. This clone was counted between two and nine times. Germline CDR1 is SGHDN and CDR2 is FVKESK. V lost 6 bases and J lost 7, with 6 bases in between. The CDR3 is made up of 11 amino acids. V is TRBV14 and J is TRBJ2-2; D gene uncertain. Source material: NKG2D-low CD8+ T cells sorted from blood. The receptor was derived from a human donor with alopecia areata. In nucleotides, the CDR3 is TGTGCCAGCAGGGATGGCGGGGAGCTGTTTTTT. Protein: CASRDGGELFF.